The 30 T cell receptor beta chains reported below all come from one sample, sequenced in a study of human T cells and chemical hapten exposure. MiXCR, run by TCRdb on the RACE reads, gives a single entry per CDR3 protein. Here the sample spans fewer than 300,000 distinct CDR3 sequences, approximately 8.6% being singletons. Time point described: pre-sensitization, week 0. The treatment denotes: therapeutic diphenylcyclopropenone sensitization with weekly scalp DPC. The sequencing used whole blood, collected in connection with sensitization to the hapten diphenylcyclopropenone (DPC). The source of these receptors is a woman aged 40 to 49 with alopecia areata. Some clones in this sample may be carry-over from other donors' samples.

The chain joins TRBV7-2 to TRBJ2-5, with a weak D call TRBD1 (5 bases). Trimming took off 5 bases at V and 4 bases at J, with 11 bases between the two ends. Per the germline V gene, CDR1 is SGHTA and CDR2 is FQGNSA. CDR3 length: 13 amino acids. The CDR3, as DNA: TGTGCCAGCAGCCTCAGGGTCCCAGAGACCCAGTACTTC. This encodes CASSLRVPETQYF.

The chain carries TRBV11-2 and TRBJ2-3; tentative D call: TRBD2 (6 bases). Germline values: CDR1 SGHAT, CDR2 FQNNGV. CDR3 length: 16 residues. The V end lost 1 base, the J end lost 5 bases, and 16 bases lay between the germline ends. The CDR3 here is CASSLVPAEGLDTQYF. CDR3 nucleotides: TGTGCCAGCAGCTTAGTACCAGCGGAGGGCCTAGATACGCAGTATTTT. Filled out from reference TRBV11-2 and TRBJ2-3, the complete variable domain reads EAGVAQSPRYKIIEKRQSVAFWCNPISGHATLYWYQQILGQGPKLLIQFQNNGVVDDSQLPKDRFSAERLKGVDSTLKIQPAKLEDSAVYLCASSLVPAEGLDTQYFGPGTRLTVL.

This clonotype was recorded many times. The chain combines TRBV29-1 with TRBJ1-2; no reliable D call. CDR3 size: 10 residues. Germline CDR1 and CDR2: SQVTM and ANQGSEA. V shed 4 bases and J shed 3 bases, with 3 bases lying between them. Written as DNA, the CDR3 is TGCAGCGTTGCAGACTATGGCTACACCTTC. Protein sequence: CSVADYGYTF.

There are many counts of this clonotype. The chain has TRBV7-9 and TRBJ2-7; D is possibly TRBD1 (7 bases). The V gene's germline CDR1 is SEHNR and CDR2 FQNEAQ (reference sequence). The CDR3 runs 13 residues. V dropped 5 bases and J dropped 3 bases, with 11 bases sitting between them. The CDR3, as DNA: TGTGCCAGCAGCCAGGGGGGTCACTACGAGCAGTACTTC. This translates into CASSQGGHYEQYF. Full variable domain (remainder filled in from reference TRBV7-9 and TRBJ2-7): DTGVSQNPRHKITKRGQNVTFRCDPISEHNRLYWYRQTLGQGPEFLTYFQNEAQLEKSRLLSDRFSAERPKGSFSTLEIQRTEQGDSAMYLCASSQGGHYEQYFGPGTRLTVT.

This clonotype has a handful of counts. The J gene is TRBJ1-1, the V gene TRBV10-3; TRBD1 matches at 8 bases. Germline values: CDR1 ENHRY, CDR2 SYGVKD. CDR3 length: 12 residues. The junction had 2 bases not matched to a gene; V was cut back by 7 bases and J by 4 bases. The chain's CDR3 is CAITGQGTEAFF. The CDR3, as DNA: TGTGCCATCACTGGACAGGGCACTGAAGCTTTCTTT.

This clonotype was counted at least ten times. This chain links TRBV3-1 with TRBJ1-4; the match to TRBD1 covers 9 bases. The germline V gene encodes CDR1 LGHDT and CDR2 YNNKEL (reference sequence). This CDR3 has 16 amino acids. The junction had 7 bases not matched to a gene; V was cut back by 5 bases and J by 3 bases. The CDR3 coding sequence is TGTGCCAGCAGCACCCGGGGACAGGGAGCTAATGAAAAACTGTTTTTT. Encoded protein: CASSTRGQGANEKLFF.

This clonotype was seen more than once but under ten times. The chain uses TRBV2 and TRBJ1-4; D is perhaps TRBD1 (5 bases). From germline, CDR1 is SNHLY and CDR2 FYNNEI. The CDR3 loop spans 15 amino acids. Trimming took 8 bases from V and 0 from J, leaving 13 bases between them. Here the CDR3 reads CASSGPTTTNEKLFF. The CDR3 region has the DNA TGTGCCAGCTCAGGGCCCACCACAACTAATGAAAAACTGTTTTTT.

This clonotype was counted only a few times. The CDR3 nucleotides are TGTGCCAGCAGTCCTACCACCGGGACAAGATACAATGAGCAGTTCTTC. Its protein product is CASSPTTGTRYNEQFF. V is TRBV12-3 or TRBV12-4 and J is TRBJ2-1; the D gene is possibly TRBD1 (6 bases). The CDR3 spans 16 residues. Trimming took 5 bases from V and 4 from J, leaving 18 bases between them.

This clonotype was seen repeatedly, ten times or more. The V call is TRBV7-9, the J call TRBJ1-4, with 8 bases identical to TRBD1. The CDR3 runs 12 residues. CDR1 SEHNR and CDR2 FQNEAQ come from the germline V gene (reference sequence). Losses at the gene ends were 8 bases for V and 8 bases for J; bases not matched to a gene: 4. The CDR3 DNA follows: TGTGCCAGCTCGGACAGGGAGGAAAAACTGTTTTTT. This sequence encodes CASSDREEKLFF.

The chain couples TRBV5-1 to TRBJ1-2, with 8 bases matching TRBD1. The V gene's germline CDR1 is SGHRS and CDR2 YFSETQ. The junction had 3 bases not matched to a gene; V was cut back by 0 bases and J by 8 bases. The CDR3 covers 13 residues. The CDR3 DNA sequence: TGCGCCAGCAGCTTGGGACAGGGGAAGGGCTACACCTTC. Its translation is CASSLGQGKGYTF.

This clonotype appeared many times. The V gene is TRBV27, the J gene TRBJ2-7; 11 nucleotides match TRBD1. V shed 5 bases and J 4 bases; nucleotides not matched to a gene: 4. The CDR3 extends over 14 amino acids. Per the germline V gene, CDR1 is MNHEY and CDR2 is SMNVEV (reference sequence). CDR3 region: CASSLDRGQYEQYF. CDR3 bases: TGTGCCAGCAGTCTGGACAGGGGGCAATACGAGCAGTACTTC.

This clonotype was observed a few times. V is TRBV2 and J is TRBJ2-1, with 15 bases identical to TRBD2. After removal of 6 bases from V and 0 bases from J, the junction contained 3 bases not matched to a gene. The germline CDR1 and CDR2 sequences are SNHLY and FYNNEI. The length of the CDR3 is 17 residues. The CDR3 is CASRGTSGRSSYNEQFF. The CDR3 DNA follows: TGTGCCAGCAGAGGGACTAGCGGGAGGAGCTCCTACAATGAGCAGTTCTTC. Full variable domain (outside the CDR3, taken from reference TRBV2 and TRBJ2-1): EPEVTQTPSHQVTQMGQEVILRCVPISNHLYFYWYRQILGQKVEFLVSFYNNEISEKSEIFDDQFSVERPDGSNFTLKIRSTKLEDSAMYFCASRGTSGRSSYNEQFFGPGTRLTVL.

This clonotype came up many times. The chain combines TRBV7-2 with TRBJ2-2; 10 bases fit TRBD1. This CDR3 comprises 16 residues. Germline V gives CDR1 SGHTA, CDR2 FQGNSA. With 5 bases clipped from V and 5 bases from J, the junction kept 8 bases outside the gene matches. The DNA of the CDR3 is TGTGCCAGCAGCCCAAGACAGGGGGCACTTACCGGGGAGCTGTTTTTT. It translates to CASSPRQGALTGELFF.

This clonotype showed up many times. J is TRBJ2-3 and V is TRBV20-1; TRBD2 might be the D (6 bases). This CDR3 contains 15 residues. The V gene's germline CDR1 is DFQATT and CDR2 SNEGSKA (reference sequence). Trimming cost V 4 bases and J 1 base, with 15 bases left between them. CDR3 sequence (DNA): TGCAGTGCTATTCTAGCGAGGGTTGGCACAGATACGCAGTATTTT. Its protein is CSAILARVGTDTQYF.

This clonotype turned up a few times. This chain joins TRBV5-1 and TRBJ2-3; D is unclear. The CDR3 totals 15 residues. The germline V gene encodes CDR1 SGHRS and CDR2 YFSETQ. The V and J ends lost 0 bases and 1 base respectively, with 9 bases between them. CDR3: CASSLDGRGTDTQYF. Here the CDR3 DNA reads TGCGCCAGCAGCTTGGACGGAAGAGGCACAGATACGCAGTATTTT.

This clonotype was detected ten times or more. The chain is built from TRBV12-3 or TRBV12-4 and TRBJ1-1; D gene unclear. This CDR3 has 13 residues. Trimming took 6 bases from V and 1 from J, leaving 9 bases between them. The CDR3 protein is CASRTPENTEAFF. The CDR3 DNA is TGTGCCAGCAGAACACCCGAGAACACTGAAGCTTTCTTT.

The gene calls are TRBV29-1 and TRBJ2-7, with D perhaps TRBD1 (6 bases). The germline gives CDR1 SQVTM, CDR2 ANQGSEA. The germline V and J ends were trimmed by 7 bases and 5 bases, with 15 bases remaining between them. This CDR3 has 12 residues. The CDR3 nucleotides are TGCAGCGCGAAACAGGGTTATAACGAGCAGTACTTC. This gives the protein CSAKQGYNEQYF.

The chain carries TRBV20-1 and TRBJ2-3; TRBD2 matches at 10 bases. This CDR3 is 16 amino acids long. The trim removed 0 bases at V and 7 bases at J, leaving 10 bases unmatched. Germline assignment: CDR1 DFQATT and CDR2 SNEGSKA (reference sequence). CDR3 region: CSARDKKREGSNTQYF. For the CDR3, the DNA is TGCAGTGCTAGAGACAAAAAGCGGGAGGGATCGAATACGCAGTATTTT.

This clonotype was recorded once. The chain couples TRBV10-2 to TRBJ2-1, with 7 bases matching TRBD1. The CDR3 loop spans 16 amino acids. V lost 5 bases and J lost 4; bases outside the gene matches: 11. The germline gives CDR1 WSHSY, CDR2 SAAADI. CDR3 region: CASSPGAVRGYNEQFF. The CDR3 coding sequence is TGCGCCAGCAGTCCCGGGGCGGTCAGGGGGTACAATGAGCAGTTCTTC.

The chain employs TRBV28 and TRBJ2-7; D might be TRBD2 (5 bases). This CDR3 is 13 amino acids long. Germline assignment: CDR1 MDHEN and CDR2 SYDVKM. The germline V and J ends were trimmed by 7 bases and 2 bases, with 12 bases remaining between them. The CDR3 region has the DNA TGTGCCAGCACCCCCCCGACTACCTACGAGCAGTACTTC. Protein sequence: CASTPPTTYEQYF.

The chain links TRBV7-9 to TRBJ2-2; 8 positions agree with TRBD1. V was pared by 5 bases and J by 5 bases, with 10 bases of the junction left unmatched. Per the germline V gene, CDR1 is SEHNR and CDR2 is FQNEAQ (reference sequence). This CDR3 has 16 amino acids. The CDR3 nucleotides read TGTGCCAGCAGCATCCGACAGGGGACTGAAACCGGGGAGCTGTTTTTT. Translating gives CASSIRQGTETGELFF.

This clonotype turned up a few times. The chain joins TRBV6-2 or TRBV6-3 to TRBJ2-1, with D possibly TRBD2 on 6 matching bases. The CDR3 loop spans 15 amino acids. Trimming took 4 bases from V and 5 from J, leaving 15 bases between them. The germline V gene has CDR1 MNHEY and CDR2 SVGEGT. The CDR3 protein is CASSSLANYNNEQFF. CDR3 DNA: TGTGCCAGCAGTTCGCTAGCGAATTATAACAATGAGCAGTTCTTC.

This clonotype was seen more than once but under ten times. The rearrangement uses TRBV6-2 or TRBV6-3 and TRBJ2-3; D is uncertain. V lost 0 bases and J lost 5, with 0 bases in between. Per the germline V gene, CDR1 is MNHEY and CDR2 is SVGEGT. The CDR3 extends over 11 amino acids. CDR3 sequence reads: CASSYSDTQYF. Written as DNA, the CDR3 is TGTGCCAGCAGTTACTCAGATACGCAGTATTTT.

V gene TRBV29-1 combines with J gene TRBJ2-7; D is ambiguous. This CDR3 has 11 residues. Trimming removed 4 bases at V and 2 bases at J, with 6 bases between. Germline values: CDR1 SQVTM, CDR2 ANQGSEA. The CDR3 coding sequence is TGCAGCGTTGCTGAGCCCTACGAGCAGTACTTC. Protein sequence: CSVAEPYEQYF.

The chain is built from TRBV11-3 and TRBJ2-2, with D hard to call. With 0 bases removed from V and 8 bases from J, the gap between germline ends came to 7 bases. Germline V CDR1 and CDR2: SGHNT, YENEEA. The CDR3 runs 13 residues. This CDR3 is CASSLDIVGELFF. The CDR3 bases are TGTGCCAGCAGCTTAGACATCGTTGGGGAGCTGTTTTTT.

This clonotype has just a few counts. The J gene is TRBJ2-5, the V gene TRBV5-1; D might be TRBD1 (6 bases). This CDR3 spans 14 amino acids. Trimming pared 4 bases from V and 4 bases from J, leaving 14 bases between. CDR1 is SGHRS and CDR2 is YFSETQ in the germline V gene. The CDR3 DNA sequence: TGCGCCAGCAGCCTAACAGGGTGGTCAGAGACCCAGTACTTC. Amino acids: CASSLTGWSETQYF.

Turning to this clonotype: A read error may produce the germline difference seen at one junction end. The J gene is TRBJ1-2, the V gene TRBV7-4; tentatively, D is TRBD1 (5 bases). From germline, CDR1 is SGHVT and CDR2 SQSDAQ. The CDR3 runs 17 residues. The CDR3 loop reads CASSLVSTGTAPLSAIF. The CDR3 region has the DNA TGTGCCAGCAGCTTAGTCTCAACCGGGACGGCCCCCCTCAGCGCGATCTTC.

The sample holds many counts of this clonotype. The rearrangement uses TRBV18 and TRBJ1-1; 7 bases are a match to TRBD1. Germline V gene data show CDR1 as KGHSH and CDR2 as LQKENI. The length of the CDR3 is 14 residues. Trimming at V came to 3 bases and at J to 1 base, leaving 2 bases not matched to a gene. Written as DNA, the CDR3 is TGTGCCAGCTCACCCAGGGGGGAGAACACTGAAGCTTTCTTT. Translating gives CASSPRGENTEAFF.

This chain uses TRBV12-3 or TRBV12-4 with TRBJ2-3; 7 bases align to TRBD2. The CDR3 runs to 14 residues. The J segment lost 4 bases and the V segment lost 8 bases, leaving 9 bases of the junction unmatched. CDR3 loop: CASVRGFPADTQYF. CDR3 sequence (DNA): TGTGCCAGCGTGCGGGGGTTTCCGGCAGATACGCAGTATTTT.

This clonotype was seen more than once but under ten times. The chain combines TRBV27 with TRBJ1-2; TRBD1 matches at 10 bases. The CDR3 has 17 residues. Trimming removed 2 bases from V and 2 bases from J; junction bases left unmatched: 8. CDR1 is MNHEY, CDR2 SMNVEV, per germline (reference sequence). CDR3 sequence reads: CASSLRTGTGANYGYTF. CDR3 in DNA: TGTGCCAGCAGTTTACGAACCGGGACAGGGGCCAACTATGGCTACACCTTC.